This record looks at one T cell receptor (beta chain) sequence and its context. No antigen is known for it. Sequencing used immunoSEQ multiplex PCR; TCRdb keeps in-frame clones, though not all of them. In the table there are around 100,000 clones, approximately 90% of which are singletons. V was trimmed by 5 bases and J by 2 bases, leaving 15 bases between them. The CDR3 spans 16 residues. The germline gives CDR1 SNHLY, CDR2 FYNNEI. The sample originates from a study of OX40 agonist ivuxolimab in advanced cancers. Study conclusions and caveats: On average, a greater number of expanded clones characterised CD8+ T cells relative to CD4+.

The chain uses TRBV2 and TRBJ2-2; possible D gene TRBD1, 5 bases. Sample: CD4+ or CD8+ T cells sorted from blood, taken in a trial of the OX40 agonist ivuxolimab. This clonotype originated in an adult with an advanced solid tumor such as melanoma, head and neck, liver or kidney cancer. In DNA form, the CDR3 reads TGTGCCAGCAGTAGGACACCAACACGTAACACCGGGGAGCTGTTTTTT. Protein product: CASSRTPTRNTGELFF.